The clone carrying this TCR beta chain showed up just a few times. The antigen is unknown. The source of the sample is a study of cytomegalovirus exposure and HLA in healthy donors. As for the donors, each was a healthy bone marrow donor. The study's findings and limits: In an earlier analysis, in some 500 donors, most V segments appeared productive either ~90% or ~30% of the time. As was reported, the HLA-A and HLA-B alleles of most subjects were accurately predicted from TCR beta sequences. The dataset shows that most TCR sequences were rare, while some public TCRs occurred in many donors.

The CDR3 is 13 residues long. With 5 bases removed from V and 1 base from J, the gap between germline ends came to 8 bases. Germline V CDR1 and CDR2: LNHDA, SQIVND (reference sequence). With 60 Vbeta and 13 Jbeta primers, the PCR was carried out. Sequencing used immunoSEQ multiplex PCR; TCRdb keeps in-frame clones, though not all of them. This table holds around 150,000 clones, about four fifths found once. Sequencing was performed on PBMCs. This receptor was taken from a human donor in good health. This chain uses TRBV19 with TRBJ1-1; tentatively, D is TRBD1 (5 bases). The CDR3 coding sequence is TGTGCCAGTAGTTATACAGGGAACACTGAAGCTTTCTTT. Protein sequence: CASSYTGNTEAFF.